Sequencing of this TCR beta chain was carried out in a study of blood T cell repertoires in COVID-19. For the study at large: Donors in the United States, Italy and Spain gave samples during acute or convalescent COVID-19. Sources were T cells, B-cell-depleted T cells, or PBMCs; the material itself was cDNA or gDNA.

V shed 4 bases and J shed 2 bases, with 14 bases lying between them. Germline values: CDR1 SGHNT, CDR2 YENEEA. CDR3 length: 15 amino acids. Authors' processing steps: Cell counts per sample came from amplifying reference gene primers. Produced via immunoSEQ multiplex PCR; TCRdb's table is partial and in-frame only. D and trimming come from the DNA, and the V and J calls and clone size come from that table. The sample holds approximately 170,000 clones; roughly nine tenths are singletons and the top ten take roughly 24%. The sequenced material came from peripheral blood. The chain uses TRBV11-3 and TRBJ2-5; perhaps TRBD2 as D (5 bases). This TCR was recovered from a man in his sixties with acute or convalescent COVID-19. Here the CDR3 DNA reads TGTGCCAGCAGCTCGAGCGGTAGGGAACAAGAGACCCAGTACTTC. This sequence encodes CASSSSGREQETQYF.